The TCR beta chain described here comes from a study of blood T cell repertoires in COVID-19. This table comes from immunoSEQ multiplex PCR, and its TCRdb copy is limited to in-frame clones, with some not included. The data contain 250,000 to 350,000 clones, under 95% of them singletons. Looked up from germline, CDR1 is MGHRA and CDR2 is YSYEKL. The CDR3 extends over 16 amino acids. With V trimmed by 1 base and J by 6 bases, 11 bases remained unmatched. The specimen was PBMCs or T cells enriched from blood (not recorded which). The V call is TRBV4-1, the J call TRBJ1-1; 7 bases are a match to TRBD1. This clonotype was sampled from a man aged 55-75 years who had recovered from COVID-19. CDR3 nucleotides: TGCGCCAGCAGCCAAGGTGGCAGGGGGTTCGTTGCTGAAGCTTTCTTT. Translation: CASSQGGRGFVAEAFF.